This T cell receptor (beta chain) is drawn from a study of Graves' ophthalmopathy and Graves' hyperthyroidism. TCR beta CDR3 amplification used RNA transcripts. An opening RT-PCR round employed HTBI primers and preceded a second-round multiplex PCR. From the multiplex PCR reads, TCRdb called clonotypes with MiXCR, one entry per CDR3 protein. The data show some 210,000 distinct CDR3 sequences, around 28% seen once. This clonotype showed up many times. A read error may account for a junction end that differs from germline. Other autoimmune diseases, uncontrolled infections, pregnancy and lactation each led to patient exclusion. There are 12 residues in the CDR3. Germline V gives CDR1 SGHRS, CDR2 YFSETQ.

Sequenced input: peripheral blood. The genes are TRBV5-1 and TRBJ2-2; D is unresolved. The clonotype was recovered from a man aged 45-65 years with Graves' ophthalmopathy. The CDR3 DNA reads as TGTGCCAGCAGTCTAAACACCGGGGAGCTGTTTTTT. It codes for CASSLNTGELFF. Filled out from reference TRBV5-1 and TRBJ2-2, the complete variable domain reads KAGVTQTPRYLIKTRGQQVTLSCSPISGHRSVSWYQQTPGQGLQFLFEYFSETQRNKGNFPGRFSGRQFSNSRSEMNVSTLELGDSALYLCASSLNTGELFFGEGSRLTVL.